A single sample is the source of the 4 T cell receptor beta chains below, sequenced in a study of cytomegalovirus exposure and HLA in healthy donors. Use of 60 Vbeta and 13 Jbeta primers characterized the PCR. Measured with immunoSEQ multiplex PCR; TCRdb has only the in-frame clones, and not every one. The sample consists of some 160,000 clones, about 85% of them appearing once. Sequenced sample: PBMCs. The receptor source for this set is a man between 18 and 35 years old in good health and CMV-seronegative.

Regarding this clone: A read error may account for a junction end that differs from germline. The J gene is TRBJ2-1, the V gene TRBV7-9; no firm D call. The CDR3 has 12 residues. Germline V gives CDR1 SEHNR, CDR2 FQNEAQ (reference sequence). CDR3 region: CSSSPDPPYRFF. The CDR3 bases are TGTTCCAGCAGCCCCGACCCCCCCTACAGGTTCTTC.

The chain has TRBV30 and TRBJ1-1; 8 bases agree with TRBD1. The CDR3 covers 14 residues. Germline CDR1 is GTSNPN and CDR2 is SVGIG (reference sequence). With V trimmed by 2 bases and J by 12 bases, 14 bases remained unmatched. The CDR3: CAWSSPTGDLRPFF. The CDR3 nucleotides are TGTGCCTGGAGTTCTCCGACAGGGGACCTCAGGCCTTTCTTT.

The chain links TRBV23-1 to TRBJ2-7, with a possible D match to TRBD2 (5 bases). TRBV23-1 qualifies as an ORF whose function is uncertain. This CDR3 region has 15 residues. V shed 0 bases and J shed 4 bases, with 13 bases lying between them. CDR3 protein: CASSQSYGGSYEQYF. In DNA, the CDR3 is TGCGCCAGCAGTCAATCGTACGGCGGGTCGTACGAGCAGTACTTC.

The rearrangement joins TRBV6-5 to TRBJ1-1; D gene ambiguous. CDR3 size: 13 residues. Looked up from germline, CDR1 is MNHEY and CDR2 is SVGAGI. The V end lost 2 bases, the J end lost 3 bases, and 7 bases lay between the germline ends. Written as DNA, the CDR3 is TGTGCCAGCAGTTACGAGGGTTACACTGAAGCTTTCTTT. Amino acids: CASSYEGYTEAFF.